The T cell receptor (beta chain) under discussion was sequenced for a study of blood T cell repertoires in COVID-19. This clone has a single count. The CDR3 runs to 16 residues. From germline, CDR1 is SGHDT and CDR2 YYEEEE. V was clipped by 2 bases and J by 2 bases, with 17 bases between them. Profiling relied on immunoSEQ multiplex PCR, and the TCRdb table lists in-frame clones only, not all of them. The sample shows roughly 200,000 clones, approximately 84% of them seen only once. The receptor was isolated from a woman aged 70-85 years with active or convalescent COVID-19. V gene TRBV5-6 combines with J gene TRBJ2-7; D possibly corresponds to TRBD1 (6 bases). The sequenced sample was peripheral blood. Here the CDR3 DNA reads TGTGCCAGCAGCTTCCGGGACATCCAAGGCACCTACGAGCAGTACTTC. Translating it yields CASSFRDIQGTYEQYF.